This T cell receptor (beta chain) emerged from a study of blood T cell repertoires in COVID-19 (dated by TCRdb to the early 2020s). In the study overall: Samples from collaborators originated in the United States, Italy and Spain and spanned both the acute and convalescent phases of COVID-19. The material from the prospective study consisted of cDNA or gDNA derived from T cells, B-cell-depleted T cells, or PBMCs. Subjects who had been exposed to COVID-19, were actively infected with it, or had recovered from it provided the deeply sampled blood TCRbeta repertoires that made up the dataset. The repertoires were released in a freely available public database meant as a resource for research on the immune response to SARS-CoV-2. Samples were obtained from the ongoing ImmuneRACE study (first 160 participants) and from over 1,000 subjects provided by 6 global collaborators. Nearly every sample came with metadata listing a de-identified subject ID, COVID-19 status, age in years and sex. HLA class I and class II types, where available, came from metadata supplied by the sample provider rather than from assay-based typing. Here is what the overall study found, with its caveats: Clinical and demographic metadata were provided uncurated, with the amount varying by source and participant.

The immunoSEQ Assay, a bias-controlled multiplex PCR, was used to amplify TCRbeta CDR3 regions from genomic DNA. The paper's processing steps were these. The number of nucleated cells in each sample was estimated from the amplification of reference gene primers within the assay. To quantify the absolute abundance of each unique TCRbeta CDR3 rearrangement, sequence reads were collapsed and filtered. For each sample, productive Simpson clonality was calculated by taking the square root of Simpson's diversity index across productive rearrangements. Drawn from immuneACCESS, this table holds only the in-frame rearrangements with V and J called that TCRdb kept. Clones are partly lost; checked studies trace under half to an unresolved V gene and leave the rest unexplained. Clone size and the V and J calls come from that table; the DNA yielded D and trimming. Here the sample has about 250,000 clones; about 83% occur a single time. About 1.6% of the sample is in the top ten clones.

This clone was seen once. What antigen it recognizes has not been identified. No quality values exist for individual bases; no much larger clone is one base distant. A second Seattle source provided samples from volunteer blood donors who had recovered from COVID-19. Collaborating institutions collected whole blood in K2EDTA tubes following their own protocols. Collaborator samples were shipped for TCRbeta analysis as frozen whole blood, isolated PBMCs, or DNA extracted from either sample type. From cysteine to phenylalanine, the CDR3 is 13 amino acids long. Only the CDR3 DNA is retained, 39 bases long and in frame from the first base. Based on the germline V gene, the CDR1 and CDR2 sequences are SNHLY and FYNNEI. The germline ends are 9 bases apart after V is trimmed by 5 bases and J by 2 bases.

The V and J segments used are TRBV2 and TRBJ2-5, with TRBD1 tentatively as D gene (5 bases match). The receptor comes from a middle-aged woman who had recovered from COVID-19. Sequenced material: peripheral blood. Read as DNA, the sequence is TGTGCCAGCAGTATCGACAGACAAGAGACCCAGTACTTC. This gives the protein CASSIDRQETQYF.